A single sample gave rise to the 8 T cell receptor beta chains below, sequenced in a study of T cell responses to AZD1222 COVID-19 vaccine. Data came from immunoSEQ multiplex PCR; TCRdb stores just in-frame clones and leaves some out. The sample holds 150,000 or so clones, 85% to 90% seen once. Sequencing was performed on peripheral blood, taken on day 0 of AZD1222 vaccination. Source of these receptors: an adult in good health.

This clone was detected a few times. This sample includes further DNA sequences coding for the same CDR3. The J gene is TRBJ1-3, the V gene TRBV19; D gene uncertain. The germline V and J ends were trimmed by 3 bases and 4 bases, with 4 bases remaining between them. Germline values: CDR1 LNHDA, CDR2 SQIVND (reference sequence). The CDR3 extends over 12 amino acids. The CDR3 spells CASSIVGNTIYF. CDR3 nucleotide sequence: TGTGCCAGTAGTATCGTCGGAAACACCATATATTTT.

This chain connects TRBV7-2 to TRBJ1-1; possible D gene TRBD1, 5 bases. The CDR3 covers 14 residues. Per germline, CDR1 SGHTA and CDR2 FQGNSA. Trimming cost V 5 bases and J 2 bases, with 12 bases left between them. The CDR3 region is CASSPMQGNTEAFF. The CDR3 DNA reads TGTGCCAGCAGCCCCATGCAGGGTAACACTGAAGCTTTCTTT.

Here the CDR3 DNA reads TGTGCCAGCAGTTTATTCGGGGGATTGGGACCCTACAATGAGCAGTTCTTC. Its translation is CASSLFGGLGPYNEQFF. The chain combines TRBV28 with TRBJ2-1; tentative D call: TRBD2 (6 bases). V dropped 1 base and J dropped 2 bases, with 15 bases sitting between them. The CDR3 loop spans 17 amino acids. The V gene's germline CDR1 is MDHEN and CDR2 SYDVKM.

The chain combines TRBV7-2 with TRBJ1-4, with a possible D match to TRBD1 (6 bases). V was trimmed by 4 bases and J by 1 base, leaving 10 bases between them. The CDR3 consists of 15 residues. Germline lookup yields CDR1 SGHTA and CDR2 FQGNSA. CDR3 loop: CASSYTGLTNEKLFF. The CDR3 region has the DNA TGTGCCAGCAGCTACACAGGGCTAACTAATGAAAAACTGTTTTTT.

V usage is TRBV9 and J usage is TRBJ2-7; 9 bases agree with TRBD1. V lost 0 bases, J lost 2 bases, and 3 bases stayed unmatched. CDR3 length: 15 residues. CDR1 is SGDLS, CDR2 YYNGEE, per germline. The CDR3 region has the DNA TGTGCCAGCAGCGTAGATACAGGGGGCACCTACGAGCAGTACTTC. This gives the protein CASSVDTGGTYEQYF.

As regards this clone: The junction departs from the called germline gene at one end, perhaps through a read error. The V gene is TRBV7-7, the J gene TRBJ2-7, with 10 bases fitting TRBD1. The CDR3 consists of 16 residues. CDR1 is SSHAT, CDR2 FNYEAQ, per germline (reference sequence). The CDR3 here is CASSPTPGQGPYEQYF. For the CDR3, the DNA is TGTGCTAGCAGCCCTACACCGGGACAGGGGCCTTACGAGCAGTACTTC.

The chain couples TRBV7-3 to TRBJ2-1, with 8 bases fitting TRBD2. CDR1 is SGHTA and CDR2 is FQGTGA in the germline V gene. This CDR3 has 16 residues. The trim removed 3 bases at V and 4 bases at J, leaving 8 bases unmatched. This CDR3 is CASSFGIAGTYNEQFF. DNA for the CDR3: TGTGCCAGCAGCTTTGGGATAGCGGGGACATACAATGAGCAGTTCTTC.

This rearrangement joins TRBV5-1 to TRBJ2-6; D ambiguous. Germline V gene lookup returns CDR1 SGHRS and CDR2 YFSETQ. The CDR3 loop spans 15 amino acids. V shed 1 base and J shed 2 bases, with 7 bases lying between them. In DNA, the CDR3 is TGCGCCAGCAGCTTGACACTCGCTGGGGCCAACGTCCTGACTTTC. Translation gives CASSLTLAGANVLTF.